Below, one T cell receptor (beta chain) is given with its context. What it binds is not known. These data are taken from a study of cytomegalovirus exposure and HLA in healthy donors. Measured with immunoSEQ multiplex PCR; TCRdb has only the in-frame clones, and not every one. Among some 130,000 clones listed, about 94% were seen once. The CDR3 consists of 14 residues. Germline V gene lookup returns CDR1 SQVTM and CDR2 ANQGSEA. Trimming at V came to 7 bases and at J to 7 bases, leaving 11 bases not matched to a gene. The study drew the donors from its roughly 110-subject validation cohort, separate from the approximately 700-subject first cohort. Study observations and caveats: In vitro work confirmed that three CMV-associated chains recognize CMV antigens. For cytomegalovirus status, the classifier reportedly gave diagnoses with high specificity and sensitivity. Some public TCRs appeared in many individuals, while most sequences were rare.

The receptor comes from a man between 18 and 29 years old in good health and CMV-seropositive. Sequencing input: PBMCs. The chain recombines TRBV29-1 with TRBJ2-2; TRBD2 aligns across 8 bases. The CDR3 loop reads CSAGAAGGSGELFF. The CDR3 DNA reads as TGCAGCGCTGGAGCCGCGGGAGGCAGCGGGGAGCTGTTTTTT.